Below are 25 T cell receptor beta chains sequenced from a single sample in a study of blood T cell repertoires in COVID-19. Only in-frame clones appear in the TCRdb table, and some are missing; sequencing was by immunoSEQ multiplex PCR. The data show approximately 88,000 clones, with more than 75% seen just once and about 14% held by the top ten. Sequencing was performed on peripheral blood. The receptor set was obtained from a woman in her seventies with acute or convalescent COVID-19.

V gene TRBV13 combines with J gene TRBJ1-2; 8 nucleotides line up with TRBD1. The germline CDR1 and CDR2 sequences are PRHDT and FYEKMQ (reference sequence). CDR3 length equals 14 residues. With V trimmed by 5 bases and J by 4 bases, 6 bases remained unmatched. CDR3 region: CASSLGQAAYGYTF. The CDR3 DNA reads TGTGCCAGCAGCCTGGGACAGGCTGCCTATGGCTACACCTTC.

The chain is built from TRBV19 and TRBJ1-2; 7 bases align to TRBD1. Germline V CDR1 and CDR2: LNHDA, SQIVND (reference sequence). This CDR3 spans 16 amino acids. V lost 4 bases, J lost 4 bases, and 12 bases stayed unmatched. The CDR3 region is CASSTPGTVTSYGYTF. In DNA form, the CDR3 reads TGTGCCAGTAGTACACCCGGGACAGTTACAAGCTATGGCTACACCTTC.

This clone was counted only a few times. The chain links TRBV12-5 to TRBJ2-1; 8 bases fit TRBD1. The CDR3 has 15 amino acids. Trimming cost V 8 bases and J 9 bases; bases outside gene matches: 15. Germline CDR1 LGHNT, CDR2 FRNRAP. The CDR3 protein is CASSDWDGTGFEQFF. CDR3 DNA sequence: TGTGCTAGTTCGGACTGGGACGGGACAGGCTTTGAGCAGTTCTTC.

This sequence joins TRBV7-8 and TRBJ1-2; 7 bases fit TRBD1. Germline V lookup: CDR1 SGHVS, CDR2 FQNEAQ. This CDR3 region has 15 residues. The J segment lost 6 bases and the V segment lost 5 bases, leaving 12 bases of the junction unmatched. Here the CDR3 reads CASSKAEGQGDGYTF. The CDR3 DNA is TGTGCCAGCAGCAAGGCGGAGGGTCAGGGGGATGGCTACACCTTC.

The CDR3 sequence is CASSFGQDTEAFF. The CDR3 DNA follows: TGTGCCAGTAGTTTCGGACAGGACACTGAAGCTTTCTTT. The chain recombines TRBV19 with TRBJ1-1; 7 positions match TRBD1. The germline CDR1 and CDR2 sequences are LNHDA and SQIVND (reference sequence). V was clipped by 5 bases and J by 3 bases; unmatched bases: 3. This CDR3 contains 13 residues.

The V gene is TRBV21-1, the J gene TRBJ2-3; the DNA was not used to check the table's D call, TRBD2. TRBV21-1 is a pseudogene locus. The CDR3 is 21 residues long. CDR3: CASSKEGLAGTLTIPTDTQYF. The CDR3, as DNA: TGTGCCAGCAGCAAAGAGGGCCTAGCGGGGACCTTGACGATCCCCACAGATACGCAGTATTTT.

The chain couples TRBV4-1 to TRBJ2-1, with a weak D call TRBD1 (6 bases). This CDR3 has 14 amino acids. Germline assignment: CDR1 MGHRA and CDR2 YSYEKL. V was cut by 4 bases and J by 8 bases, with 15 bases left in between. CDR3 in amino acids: CASSPIKGVDEQFF. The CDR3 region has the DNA TGCGCCAGCAGCCCCATAAAGGGGGTCGATGAGCAGTTCTTC.

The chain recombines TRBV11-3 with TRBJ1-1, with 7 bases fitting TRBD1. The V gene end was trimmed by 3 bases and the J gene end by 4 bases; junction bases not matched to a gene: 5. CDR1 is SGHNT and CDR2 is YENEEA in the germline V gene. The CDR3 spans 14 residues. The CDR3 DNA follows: TGTGCCAGCAGCTTCGGACAGGCGGGCACTGAAGCTTTCTTT. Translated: CASSFGQAGTEAFF. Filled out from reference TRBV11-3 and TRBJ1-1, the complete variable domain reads EAGVVQSPRYKIIEKKQPVAFWCNPISGHNTLYWYLQNLGQGPELLIRYENEEAVDDSQLPKDRFSAERLKGVDSTLKIQPAELGDSAVYLCASSFGQAGTEAFFGQGTRLTVV.

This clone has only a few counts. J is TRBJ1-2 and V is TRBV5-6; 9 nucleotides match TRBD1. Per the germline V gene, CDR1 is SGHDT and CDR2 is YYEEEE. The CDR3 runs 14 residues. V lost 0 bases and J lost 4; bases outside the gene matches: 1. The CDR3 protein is CASSLGDRVYGYTF. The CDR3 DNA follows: TGTGCCAGCAGCTTGGGGGACAGGGTCTATGGCTACACCTTC.

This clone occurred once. CDR3 DNA sequence: TGTGCCAGCAGCTTCACCGACAGGTTTAGGGCTGAAGCTTTCTTT. Residues: CASSFTDRFRAEAFF. The chain has TRBV7-9 and TRBJ1-1, with D tentatively TRBD1 (6 bases). Germline CDR1 and CDR2: SEHNR and FQNEAQ (reference sequence). The CDR3 runs to 15 residues. Trimming left V 3 bases short and J 6 bases short, with 17 bases between.

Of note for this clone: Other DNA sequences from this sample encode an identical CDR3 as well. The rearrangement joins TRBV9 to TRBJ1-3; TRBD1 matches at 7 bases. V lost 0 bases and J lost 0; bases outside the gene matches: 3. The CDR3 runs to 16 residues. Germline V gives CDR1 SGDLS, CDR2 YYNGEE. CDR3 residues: CASSVGGGSSGNTIYF. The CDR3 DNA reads TGTGCCAGCAGCGTAGGAGGGGGCAGCTCTGGAAACACCATATATTTT.

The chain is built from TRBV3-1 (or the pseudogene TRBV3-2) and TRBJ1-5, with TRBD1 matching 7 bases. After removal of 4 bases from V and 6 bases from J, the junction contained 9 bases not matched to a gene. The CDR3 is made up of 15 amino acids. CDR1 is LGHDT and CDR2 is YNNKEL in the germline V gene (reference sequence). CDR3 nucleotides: TGTGCCAGCAGCCCCGACAGGGATGGGCCTCAGCCCCAGCATTTT. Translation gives CASSPDRDGPQPQHF.

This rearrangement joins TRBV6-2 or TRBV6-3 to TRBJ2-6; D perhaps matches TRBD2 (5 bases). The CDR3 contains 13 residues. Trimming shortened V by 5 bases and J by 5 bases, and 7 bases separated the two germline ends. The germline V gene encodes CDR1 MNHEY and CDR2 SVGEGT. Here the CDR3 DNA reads TGTGCCAGCAGTCCGGACTGGGCCAACGTCCTGACTTTC. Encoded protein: CASSPDWANVLTF.

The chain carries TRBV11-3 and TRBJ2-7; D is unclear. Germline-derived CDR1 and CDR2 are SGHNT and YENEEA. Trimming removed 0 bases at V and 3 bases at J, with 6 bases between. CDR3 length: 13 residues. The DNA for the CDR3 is TGTGCCAGCAGCTTAGAAGACAACTACGAGCAGTACGTC. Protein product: CASSLEDNYEQYV.

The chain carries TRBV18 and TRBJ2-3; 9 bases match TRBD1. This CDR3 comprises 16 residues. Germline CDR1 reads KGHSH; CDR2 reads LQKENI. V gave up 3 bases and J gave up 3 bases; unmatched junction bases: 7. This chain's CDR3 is CASSPPTGGGTDTQYF. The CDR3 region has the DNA TGTGCCAGCTCACCTCCAACAGGGGGCGGGACAGATACGCAGTATTTT.

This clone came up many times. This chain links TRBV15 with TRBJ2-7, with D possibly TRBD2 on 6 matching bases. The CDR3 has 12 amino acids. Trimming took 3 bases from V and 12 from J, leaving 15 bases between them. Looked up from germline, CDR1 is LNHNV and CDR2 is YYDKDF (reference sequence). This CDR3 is CATSSETGLLYV. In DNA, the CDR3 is TGTGCCACCAGCAGTGAAACGGGACTCCTGTACGTC.

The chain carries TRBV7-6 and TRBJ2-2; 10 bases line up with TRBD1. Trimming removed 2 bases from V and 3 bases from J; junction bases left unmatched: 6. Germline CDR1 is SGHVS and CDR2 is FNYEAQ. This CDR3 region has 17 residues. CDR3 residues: CASSLRDRGADTGELFF. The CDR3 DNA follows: TGTGCCAGCAGCTTAAGGGACAGGGGCGCCGACACCGGGGAGCTGTTTTTT. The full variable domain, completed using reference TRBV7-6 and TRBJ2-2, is GAGVSQSPRYKVTKRGQDVALRCDPISGHVSLYWYRQALGQGPEFLTYFNYEAQQDKSGLPNDRFSAERPEGSISTLTIQRTEQRDSAMYRCASSLRDRGADTGELFFGEGSRLTVL.

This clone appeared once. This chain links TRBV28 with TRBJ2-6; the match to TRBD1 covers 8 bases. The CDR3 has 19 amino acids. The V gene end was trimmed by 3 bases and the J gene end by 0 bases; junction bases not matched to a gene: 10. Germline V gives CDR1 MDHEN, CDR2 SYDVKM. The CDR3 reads CASSLSGTGKFSGANVLTF. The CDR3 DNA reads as TGTGCCAGCAGTTTGTCTGGGACAGGCAAGTTCTCTGGGGCCAACGTCCTGACTTTC.

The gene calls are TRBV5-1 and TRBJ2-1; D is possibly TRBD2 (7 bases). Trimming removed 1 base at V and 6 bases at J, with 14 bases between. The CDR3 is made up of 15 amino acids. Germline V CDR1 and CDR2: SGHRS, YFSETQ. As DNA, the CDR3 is TGCGCCAGCAGCTTGCAGAGGGGGGGCCGCAATGAGCAGTTCTTC. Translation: CASSLQRGGRNEQFF.

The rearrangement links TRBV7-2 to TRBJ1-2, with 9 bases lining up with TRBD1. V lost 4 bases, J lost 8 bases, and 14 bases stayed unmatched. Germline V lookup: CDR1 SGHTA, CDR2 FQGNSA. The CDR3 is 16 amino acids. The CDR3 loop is CASSSGGQGGTGGYTF. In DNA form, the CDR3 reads TGTGCCAGCAGCTCTGGGGGACAGGGAGGTACGGGCGGCTACACCTTC.

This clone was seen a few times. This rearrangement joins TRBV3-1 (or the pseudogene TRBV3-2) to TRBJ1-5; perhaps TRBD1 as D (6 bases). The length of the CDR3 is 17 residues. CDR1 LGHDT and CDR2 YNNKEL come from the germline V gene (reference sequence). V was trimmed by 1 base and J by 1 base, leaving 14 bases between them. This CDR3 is CASSQGRPTGSNQPQHF. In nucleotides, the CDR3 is TGTGCCAGCAGCCAAGGAAGGCCGACAGGAAGCAATCAGCCCCAGCATTTT.

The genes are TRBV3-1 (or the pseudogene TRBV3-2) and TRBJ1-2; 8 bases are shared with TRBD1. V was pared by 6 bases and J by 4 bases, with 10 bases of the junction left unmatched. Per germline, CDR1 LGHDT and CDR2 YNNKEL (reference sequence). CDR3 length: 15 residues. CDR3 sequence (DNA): TGTGCCAGCAGGCATAGACAGGGGAGCCCCTATGGCTACACCTTC. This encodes CASRHRQGSPYGYTF.

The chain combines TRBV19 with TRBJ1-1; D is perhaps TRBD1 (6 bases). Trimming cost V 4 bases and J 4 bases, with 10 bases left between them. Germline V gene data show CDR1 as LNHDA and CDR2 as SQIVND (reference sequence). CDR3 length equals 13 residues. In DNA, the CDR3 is TGTGCCAGTAGTAGGCGAGGGGGCACTGAAGCTTTCTTT. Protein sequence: CASSRRGGTEAFF.

CDR3 in amino acids: CASSSGVANSEQYV. CDR3 nucleotide sequence: TGCGCCAGCAGCTCCGGGGTAGCGAACAGCGAGCAGTACGTC. J is TRBJ2-7 and V is TRBV5-1; D possibly corresponds to TRBD2 (5 bases). The germline gives CDR1 SGHRS, CDR2 YFSETQ. V was pared by 3 bases and J by 6 bases, with 16 bases between. The CDR3 is 14 amino acids.

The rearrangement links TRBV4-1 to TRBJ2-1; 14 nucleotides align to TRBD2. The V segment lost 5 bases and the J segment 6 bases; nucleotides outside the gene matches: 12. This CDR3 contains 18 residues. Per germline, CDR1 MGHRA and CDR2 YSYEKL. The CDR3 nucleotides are TGCGCCAGCAGCTGGGGACTAGCGGGAGTAGGGGGGGTCAATGAGCAGTTCTTC. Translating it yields CASSWGLAGVGGVNEQFF.